These 16 T cell receptor beta chains were sequenced from one sample in a study of cytomegalovirus exposure and HLA in healthy donors. The PCR was carried out with 60 Vbeta primers and 13 Jbeta primers. Sequencing was performed with immunoSEQ multiplex PCR; in TCRdb, only in-frame clones are kept and a portion is missing. The sample lists approximately 160,000 clones, roughly 77% occurring once. The specimen sequenced was PBMCs. These receptors were taken from a woman in her forties in good health and CMV-seropositive.

The chain has TRBV27 and TRBJ1-1; unclear D gene. Germline lookup yields CDR1 MNHEY and CDR2 SMNVEV (reference sequence). This CDR3 is built from 11 residues. Trimming took off 4 bases at V and 11 bases at J, with 11 bases between the two ends. The CDR3 DNA reads TGTGCCAGCAGTTCCTTAGCCGGGGCTTTCTTT. Its translation is CASSSLAGAFF.

The J gene is TRBJ2-3, the V gene TRBV7-9; 9 bases align to TRBD2. The V segment lost 6 bases and the J segment 4 bases; nucleotides outside the gene matches: 5. Germline CDR1 reads SEHNR; CDR2 reads FQNEAQ (reference sequence). This CDR3 comprises 14 residues. CDR3 DNA: TGTGCCAGCAGATCCAGCGGGAGGTCAGATACGCAGTATTTT. Its translation: CASRSSGRSDTQYF.

The chain links TRBV19 to TRBJ1-3; D may be TRBD1 (5 bases). The germline V gene has CDR1 LNHDA and CDR2 SQIVND (reference sequence). The V end was cut by 1 base, the J end by 4 bases, with 17 bases between. The CDR3 extends over 17 amino acids. The CDR3 bases are TGTGCCAGTAGTATAGCCAATGCCCAGGGTCTCGGAAACACCATATATTTT. Protein sequence: CASSIANAQGLGNTIYF.

The J gene is TRBJ2-3, the V gene TRBV4-2; D possibly corresponds to TRBD1 (5 bases). This CDR3 has 14 amino acids. V gave up 1 base and J gave up 4 bases, with 9 bases separating them. CDR1 is LGHNA and CDR2 is YNFKEQ in the germline V gene. The CDR3 DNA follows: TGTGCCAGCAGCCAAGTAGGGGAACCAGATACGCAGTATTTT. It codes for CASSQVGEPDTQYF.

V gene TRBV28 combines with J gene TRBJ1-1; no definite D call. The CDR3 is made up of 12 amino acids. CDR1 MDHEN and CDR2 SYDVKM come from the germline V gene. V lost 6 bases and J 2 bases, leaving 7 bases between the germline ends. Here the CDR3 reads CASRAPNTEAFF. The CDR3 DNA reads as TGTGCCAGCAGGGCACCTAACACTGAAGCTTTCTTT.

The V and J genes are TRBV7-2 and TRBJ2-3, with TRBD2 matching 9 bases. Germline values: CDR1 SGHTA, CDR2 FQGNSA. This CDR3 is built from 18 residues. J lost 6 bases, V lost 5 bases, and 18 bases had no gene match. Here the CDR3 DNA reads TGTGCCAGCAGCCCCCTGGTTCAGGGCGGGGGGGCAGGGGATACGCAGTATTTT. Translation gives CASSPLVQGGGAGDTQYF.

The J gene is TRBJ2-7, the V gene TRBV7-9; D call uncertain. The V and J ends lost 5 bases and 9 bases respectively, with 11 bases between them. There are 11 residues in the CDR3. The germline gives CDR1 SEHNR, CDR2 FQNEAQ (reference sequence). The chain's CDR3 is CASSAGPVQYF. The CDR3 DNA sequence: TGTGCCAGCAGCGCTGGCCCCGTGCAGTACTTC.

CDR3 nucleotide sequence: TGTGCCGATTCTTTGGGCAGGAACACTGAAGCTTTCTTT. This encodes CADSLGRNTEAFF. V is TRBV13 and J is TRBJ1-1; unclear D gene. V lost 11 bases and J 1 base, leaving 14 bases between the germline ends. Germline lookup yields CDR1 PRHDT and CDR2 FYEKMQ (reference sequence). The CDR3 has 13 amino acids.

The gene calls are TRBV7-2 and TRBJ2-2; TRBD1 matches 10 bases. This CDR3 is built from 15 residues. From germline, CDR1 is SGHTA and CDR2 FQGNSA. V lost 3 bases to trimming and J lost 3 bases; unmatched junction nucleotides: 1. CDR3 sequence (DNA): TGTGCCAGCAGCTTGGGACAGGGGTACACCGGGGAGCTGTTTTTT. Amino acids: CASSLGQGYTGELFF.

This chain uses TRBV28 with TRBJ2-7, with 9 bases that match TRBD1. Germline CDR1 and CDR2: MDHEN and SYDVKM. There are 14 residues in the CDR3. After removal of 7 bases from V and 4 bases from J, the junction contained 8 bases not matched to a gene. CDR3 nucleotides: TGTGCCAGCAAAGCACAACAGGGGGCGTACGAGCAGTACTTC. The encoded protein is CASKAQQGAYEQYF.

This rearrangement joins TRBV6-5 to TRBJ1-1, with 8 bases fitting TRBD1. V was pared by 10 bases and J by 1 base, with 8 bases of the junction left unmatched. Germline CDR1 is MNHEY and CDR2 is SVGAGI. The CDR3 has 14 residues. CDR3 coding DNA: TGTGCCACCTCCCCCGGACAGGGGAACACTGAAGCTTTCTTT. As protein: CATSPGQGNTEAFF.

A single count supports this clone. The CDR3 region has the DNA TGCGCCAGCAGCTCCCTAACTAGCGGGAGTTACAATGAGCAGTTCTTC. As protein: CASSSLTSGSYNEQFF. The chain recombines TRBV5-1 with TRBJ2-1; 11 bases map to TRBD2. V shed 3 bases and J 4 bases; nucleotides not matched to a gene: 6. The CDR3 is 16 amino acids. CDR1 and CDR2 (germline): SGHRS, YFSETQ.

V gene TRBV4-3 combines with J gene TRBJ2-7, with D tentatively TRBD1 (5 bases). Trimming cost V 0 bases and J 4 bases, with 13 bases left between them. Germline V gives CDR1 LGHNA, CDR2 YSLEER. The CDR3 totals 15 residues. The CDR3 bases are TGCGCCAGCAGCCAAGATCAAGGGGCAGAGTACGAGCAGTACTTC. Translating it yields CASSQDQGAEYEQYF.

This chain connects TRBV10-1 to TRBJ2-7; 8 bases are shared with TRBD1. This CDR3 has 16 residues. The trim removed 3 bases at V and 3 bases at J, leaving 10 bases unmatched. The germline gives CDR1 WNHNN, CDR2 SYGVQD (reference sequence). CDR3 bases: TGCGCCAGCAGTGAAGAAAGGACAGGGAGCTTCTACGAGCAGTACTTC. Translated: CASSEERTGSFYEQYF.

The chain links TRBV30 to TRBJ2-4; no firm D call. This CDR3 spans 14 amino acids. V was trimmed by 1 base and J by 2 bases, leaving 9 bases between them. The germline gives CDR1 GTSNPN, CDR2 SVGIG (reference sequence). The CDR3 is CAWSASGTKNIQYF. The CDR3 nucleotides are TGTGCCTGGAGTGCCTCAGGCACCAAAAACATTCAGTACTTC.

The chain couples TRBV7-2 to TRBJ1-1; tentatively, D is TRBD1 (6 bases). CDR1 is SGHTA, CDR2 FQGNSA, per germline. Trimming removed 5 bases from V and 7 bases from J, with 20 bases in between. CDR3 length: 15 residues. The CDR3 DNA follows: TGTGCCAGCAGCCCGGCGGGGGGGCTCAGATTTGAAGCTTTCTTT. Its translation is CASSPAGGLRFEAFF.